This T cell receptor (beta chain) derives from a study of early T cells in non-severe SARS-CoV-2 infection. Study details: Sequencing of unsorted whole blood was done on bulk RNA, leaving chains unpaired.

Study results and caveats: Matching against VDJdb likely underestimated virus-specific expansions, favoring anti-spike CD8.

This clonotype appeared a few times. What it binds is unknown. Individual cDNA molecules received unique molecular identifiers during library preparation. TCRdb reanalysed the 5' RACE reads using MiXCR and keeps one entry per CDR3 protein. The sample has about 33,000 distinct CDR3 sequences, approximately 6.9% seen once. This CDR3 comprises 17 residues. Trimming removed 3 bases from V and 6 bases from J, with 24 bases in between. This clonotype was obtained from an adult who was a healthcare worker with PCR-confirmed SARS-CoV-2 infection or an uninfected control (not recorded which). The rearrangement joins TRBV12-3 or TRBV12-4 to TRBJ2-7; TRBD1 is a possible D gene (6 bases). Sequencing was done on a sample of whole blood. DNA of the CDR3: TGTGCCAGCAGTTTGGGGACGAGAGGCAGGGGATCAAGCGAGCAGTACTTC. Protein product: CASSLGTRGRGSSEQYF.